One and the same sample provided the 30 T cell receptor beta chains below, sequenced in a study of T-cell memory formation after mild COVID-19. TCRdb reprocessed the 5' RACE reads via MiXCR and lists one record per CDR3 protein. The table lists 11,000 to 15,000 distinct CDR3 sequences, approximately 20% of them singletons. Sequenced input: PBMCs or a T cell subset sorted from them (not recorded which). These receptors came from an adult woman who had mild COVID-19 (a few samples of this study predate the infection). Cell type and time point are not known.

The table lists this clonotype with many counts. This rearrangement joins TRBV7-9 to TRBJ2-3; no clear D. Looked up from germline, CDR1 is SEHNR and CDR2 is FQNEAQ (reference sequence). V lost 6 bases and J 0 bases, leaving 10 bases between the germline ends. There are 14 residues in the CDR3. The CDR3 nucleotides read TGTGCCAGCAGAGGGTCAACTAGCACAGATACGCAGTATTTT. Translated, it gives CASRGSTSTDTQYF.

V gene TRBV13 combines with J gene TRBJ1-1; possible D gene TRBD1, 6 bases. This CDR3 contains 15 residues. Per germline, CDR1 PRHDT and CDR2 FYEKMQ (reference sequence). Trimming stripped 7 bases from V and 1 base from J, with 16 bases between. The CDR3 DNA sequence: TGTGCCAGCACTATTGGGGGCAGGGCGAACACTGAAGCTTTCTTT. Its protein product is CASTIGGRANTEAFF.

This clonotype was recorded many times. This chain connects TRBV20-1 to TRBJ2-1; D gene ambiguous. The CDR3 spans 13 residues. CDR1 DFQATT and CDR2 SNEGSKA come from the germline V gene (reference sequence). Trimming took 0 bases from V and 8 from J, leaving 11 bases between them. The CDR3 here is CSARDVSLDEQFF. As DNA, the CDR3 is TGCAGTGCTAGAGATGTAAGTTTGGATGAGCAGTTCTTC.

In this sample, this clonotype turned up many times. The V and J genes are TRBV20-1 and TRBJ2-7; tentatively, D is TRBD2 (6 bases). Trimming shortened V by 5 bases and J by 1 base, and 12 bases separated the two germline ends. In germline, CDR1 is DFQATT, CDR2 SNEGSKA (reference sequence). The CDR3 runs 13 residues. CDR3 in amino acids: CSAGSAGSYEQYF. CDR3 nucleotide sequence: TGCAGTGCTGGATCGGCGGGGTCCTACGAGCAGTACTTC.

In this sample, this clonotype turned up many times. The chain links TRBV6-6 to TRBJ2-7; D might be TRBD1 or TRBD2, each matching 5 bases. V lost 5 bases and J lost 5, with 16 bases in between. The CDR3 consists of 14 residues. Looked up from germline, CDR1 is MNHNY and CDR2 is SVGAGI (reference sequence). The CDR3 DNA reads TGTGCCAGCAGTGACGCTCTCGGGACGAACGAGCAGTACTTC. It is translated as CASSDALGTNEQYF.

V and J are TRBV7-9 and TRBJ2-3; no firm D call. The CDR3 runs to 14 residues. V lost 1 base to trimming and J lost 3 bases, with 8 bases between them. CDR1 SEHNR and CDR2 FQNEAQ come from the germline V gene (reference sequence). CDR3 protein: CASSLVTGTDTQYF. The DNA for the CDR3 is TGTGCCAGCAGCTTAGTCACCGGGACAGATACGCAGTATTTT.

This clonotype was counted many times. The chain uses TRBV6-5 and TRBJ2-6, with D perhaps TRBD1 or TRBD2 (5 bases each). This CDR3 comprises 17 residues. Trimming took 5 bases from V and 0 from J, leaving 14 bases between them. The V gene's germline CDR1 is MNHEY and CDR2 SVGAGI. This CDR3 reads CASSDPGRISGANVLTF. CDR3 coding DNA: TGTGCCAGCAGTGATCCGGGACGGATCTCTGGGGCCAACGTCCTGACTTTC.

This clonotype was seen repeatedly, ten times or more. The rearrangement joins TRBV7-2 to TRBJ2-2; D is uncertain. Germline CDR1 reads SGHTA; CDR2 reads FQGNSA. The V and J ends lost 6 bases and 2 bases respectively, with 4 bases between them. The CDR3 consists of 12 residues. CDR3 amino acids: CASSSNTGELFF. The CDR3 DNA follows: TGTGCCAGCAGTTCAAACACCGGGGAGCTGTTTTTT.

The J gene is TRBJ2-3, the V gene TRBV20-1; D remains unclear. Germline V CDR1 and CDR2: DFQATT, SNEGSKA (reference sequence). The CDR3 covers 12 residues. V gave up 2 bases and J gave up 7 bases, with 10 bases separating them. The CDR3 DNA sequence: TGCAGTGCTAGACAGCAGGCGAATACGCAGTATTTT. Residues: CSARQQANTQYF.

In its sample, this clonotype was seen many times. The chain employs TRBV24-1 and TRBJ1-2; D is undetermined. V shed 3 bases and J shed 7 bases, with 11 bases lying between them. This CDR3 comprises 13 residues. Germline loops: CDR1 KGHDR, CDR2 SFDVKD. In DNA form, the CDR3 reads TGTGCCACCAGTGATCAGGCCGAGCGTGGCTACACCTTC. It specifies CATSDQAERGYTF.

This clonotype ranks as medium-sized. V is TRBV7-9 and J is TRBJ2-5; a possible D gene is TRBD1 (5 bases). CDR1 and CDR2 from the germline V gene are SEHNR and FQNEAQ (reference sequence). V lost 0 bases, J lost 3 bases, and 14 bases lay in between. The CDR3 contains 16 residues. The CDR3 is CASSLAPYRQKETQYF. DNA for the CDR3: TGTGCCAGCAGCTTAGCCCCCTATCGACAGAAAGAGACCCAGTACTTC.

At least ten counts were recorded for this clonotype. This chain connects TRBV12-3 or TRBV12-4 to TRBJ1-4; TRBD1 might be the D (5 bases). The CDR3 is 14 amino acids. The V gene lost 6 bases and the J gene lost 5 bases, with 13 bases spanning the gap. CDR3 nucleotide sequence: TGTGCCAGCAGCTACGACAGCCTCAATGAAAAACTGTTTTTT. Its protein is CASSYDSLNEKLFF.

This clonotype was found many times. The junction shows a germline mismatch at one end, possibly a read error. The chain recombines TRBV4-3 with TRBJ2-1; 9 nucleotides match TRBD2. CDR3 size: 18 residues. Germline CDR1 and CDR2: LGHNA and YSLEER. The CDR3 nucleotides read TGCGCCAGCAGCCAAGGTTGGGCTAGCGGGACCCTACACAATAAGCAGTTCTTC. Its protein is CASSQGWASGTLHNKQFF.

This clonotype has at least ten counts. The J gene is TRBJ2-1, the V gene TRBV5-5; D possibly corresponds to TRBD1 (6 bases). V lost 7 bases, J lost 4 bases, and 15 bases lay in between. The CDR3 is made up of 14 amino acids. From germline, CDR1 is SGHKS and CDR2 YYEKEE (reference sequence). The CDR3 here is CASGKGESYNEQFF. Here the CDR3 DNA reads TGTGCCAGCGGAAAGGGGGAATCGTACAATGAGCAGTTCTTC.

This clonotype was picked up many times. The chain links TRBV7-9 to TRBJ1-5; a weak D match, TRBD1 (6 bases). With 3 bases removed from V and 4 bases from J, the gap between germline ends came to 13 bases. This CDR3 is 15 amino acids long. Germline-derived CDR1 and CDR2 are SEHNR and FQNEAQ (reference sequence). The DNA for the CDR3 is TGTGCCAGCAGCTTGGGACAACGTTGGAATCAGCCCCAGCATTTT. This encodes CASSLGQRWNQPQHF.

This clonotype was counted ten times or more. This rearrangement joins TRBV3-1 to TRBJ1-5; no reliable D call. CDR1 is LGHDT, CDR2 YNNKEL, per germline (reference sequence). The CDR3 is 14 residues long. The V and J ends lost 2 bases and 5 bases respectively, with 10 bases between them. For the CDR3, the DNA is TGTGCCAGCAGCCAACGCCTTGCCGATCAGCCCCAGCATTTT. This encodes CASSQRLADQPQHF.

The gene calls are TRBV7-2 and TRBJ2-5, with 9 bases lining up with TRBD2. CDR1 is SGHTA and CDR2 is FQGNSA in the germline V gene. V lost 3 bases to trimming and J lost 0 bases; unmatched junction nucleotides: 8. The CDR3 loop spans 17 amino acids. The CDR3 DNA is TGTGCCAGCAGCTTTAGCGGTCTAGCGGGGTACCAAGAGACCCAGTACTTC. Its translation is CASSFSGLAGYQETQYF. The full variable domain, rest sourced from reference TRBV7-2 and TRBJ2-5, is GAGVSQSPSNKVTEKGKDVELRCDPISGHTALYWYRQSLGQGLEFLIYFQGNSAPDKSGLPSDRFSAERTGGSVSTLTIQRTQQEDSAVYLCASSFSGLAGYQETQYFGPGTRLLVL.

The V call is TRBV7-9, the J call TRBJ2-3; 12 nucleotides agree with TRBD2. Germline V lookup: CDR1 SEHNR, CDR2 FQNEAQ (reference sequence). This CDR3 is built from 16 residues. V lost 5 bases, J lost 7 bases, and 10 bases stayed unmatched. Here the CDR3 reads CASSLRLAGDMNTQYF. The CDR3, as DNA: TGTGCCAGCAGCCTTAGACTAGCGGGAGATATGAATACGCAGTATTTT.

The chain is built from TRBV15 and TRBJ2-3; D remains ambiguous. The V gene lost 0 bases and the J gene lost 4 bases, with 11 bases spanning the gap. The CDR3 has 15 amino acids. Per the germline V gene, CDR1 is LNHNV and CDR2 is YYDKDF (reference sequence). The CDR3 region is CATSRDMKSPDTQYF. CDR3 sequence (DNA): TGTGCCACCAGCAGAGATATGAAGTCTCCAGATACGCAGTATTTT. Supplemented by reference TRBV15 and TRBJ2-3, the full variable domain reads DAMVIQNPRYQVTQFGKPVTLSCSQTLNHNVMYWYQQKSSQAPKLLFHYYDKDFNNEADTPDNFQSRRPNTSFCFLDIRSPGLGDTAMYLCATSRDMKSPDTQYFGPGTRLTVL.

This clonotype has ten or more counts. The CDR3 DNA is TGTGCCAGCAGCTTAGGGTTGGCAGATACGCAGTATTTT. Its translation: CASSLGLADTQYF. The chain recombines TRBV7-2 with TRBJ2-3; D is undetermined. Trimming cost V 1 base and J 4 bases, with 6 bases left between them. From germline, CDR1 is SGHTA and CDR2 FQGNSA. The CDR3 is 13 residues long.

This clonotype was counted ten times or more. The chain employs TRBV19 and TRBJ2-5, with D perhaps TRBD1 (6 bases). This CDR3 contains 13 residues. CDR1 is LNHDA and CDR2 is SQIVND in the germline V gene (reference sequence). Between the trimmed V and J ends, which lost 6 bases and 1 base, there was a span of 9 bases. The CDR3 reads CASSGDIQETQYF. DNA of the CDR3: TGTGCCAGTAGCGGGGACATCCAAGAGACCCAGTACTTC.

This clonotype was seen at least ten times. This sequence joins TRBV4-1 and TRBJ1-2, with D unclear. The V gene lost 0 bases and the J gene lost 6 bases, with 20 bases spanning the gap. Germline lookup yields CDR1 MGHRA and CDR2 YSYEKL. The CDR3 loop spans 17 amino acids. The CDR3 loop is CASSQDRFLGVEDGYTF. The CDR3 region has the DNA TGCGCCAGCAGCCAAGATCGGTTTTTGGGTGTTGAGGATGGCTACACCTTC.

This clonotype was seen many times. The rearrangement joins TRBV7-2 to TRBJ2-7; 8 bases agree with TRBD1. J lost 3 bases, V lost 5 bases, and 9 bases had no gene match. The CDR3 contains 15 residues. Germline CDR1 SGHTA, CDR2 FQGNSA. CDR3 sequence: CASSRGTGYYYEQYF. The CDR3 DNA reads TGTGCCAGCAGCAGGGGGACAGGTTATTACTACGAGCAGTACTTC.

At least ten counts were recorded for this clonotype. In nucleotides, the CDR3 is TGCGCCAGCATGACCCGCGAAGGGTACAATGAGCAGTTCTTC. Translated, it gives CASMTREGYNEQFF. The V gene is TRBV4-1, the J gene TRBJ2-1; no clear D gene. This CDR3 comprises 14 residues. CDR1 and CDR2 (germline): MGHRA, YSYEKL. Trimming shortened V by 7 bases and J by 4 bases, and 14 bases separated the two germline ends.

This clonotype was seen only a few times. The chain joins TRBV19 to TRBJ2-7, with D perhaps given as TRBD1 or TRBD2 (6 bases each). The CDR3 is 16 residues long. The germline V and J ends were trimmed by 1 base and 3 bases, with 16 bases remaining between them. Germline CDR1 reads LNHDA; CDR2 reads SQIVND (reference sequence). The CDR3 nucleotides are TGTGCCAGTAGTATAGGGGGGGCAGGGCCCATCTACGAGCAGTACTTC. This translates into CASSIGGAGPIYEQYF. The full variable domain, its missing parts supplied by reference TRBV19 and TRBJ2-7, is DGGITQSPKYLFRKEGQNVTLSCEQNLNHDAMYWYRQDPGQGLRLIYYSQIVNDFQKGDIAEGYSVSREKKESFPLTVTSAQKNPTAFYLCASSIGGAGPIYEQYFGPGTRLTVT.

Details on this clonotype: A junction boundary mismatches the germline segment, possibly from a read error. The chain uses TRBV6-6 and TRBJ1-4, with 7 bases that match TRBD1. The CDR3 length is 18 residues. CDR1 MNHNY and CDR2 SVGAGI come from the germline V gene (reference sequence). The DNA of the CDR3 is TGTGCCAGCAGTCACTCCCTACAGGGGACAGCAACTAATGAAAAACTGTTTTTT. The encoded protein is CASSHSLQGTATNEKLFF.

The sample holds many counts of this clonotype. The chain employs TRBV12-3 or TRBV12-4 and TRBJ2-2, with D hard to call. V dropped 6 bases and J dropped 6 bases, with 8 bases sitting between them. The length of the CDR3 is 12 residues. Here the CDR3 DNA reads TGTGCCAGCAGCCCTGGGGCCGGGGAGCTGTTTTTT. It codes for CASSPGAGELFF.

This clonotype was found many times. This chain links TRBV7-2 with TRBJ1-2; D is uncertain. Germline V CDR1 and CDR2: SGHTA, FQGNSA. V lost 3 bases, J lost 6 bases, and 11 bases lay in between. The CDR3 totals 13 residues. In DNA form, the CDR3 reads TGTGCCAGCAGCTTTACCCGCCAGGATGGCTACACCTTC. This sequence encodes CASSFTRQDGYTF.

This clonotype was seen ten or more times. The chain couples TRBV4-2 to TRBJ2-4, with 9 positions matching TRBD2. V shed 3 bases and J 0 bases; nucleotides not matched to a gene: 9. Germline CDR1 and CDR2: LGHNA and YNFKEQ. The CDR3 has 18 amino acids. The CDR3 nucleotides read TGTGCCAGCAGCCACCCGGCTAGCGGGGACCTAGCCAAAAACATTCAGTACTTC. This encodes CASSHPASGDLAKNIQYF.

This chain joins TRBV6-9 and TRBJ2-7; D gene unclear. This CDR3 comprises 10 residues. V lost 6 bases and J 2 bases, leaving 2 bases between the germline ends. Germline lookup yields CDR1 MNHGY and CDR2 SVAAGI. In nucleotides, the CDR3 is TGTGCCAGCAGGGCCTACGAGCAGTACTTC. Amino acids: CASRAYEQYF.